The next 25 T cell receptor beta chains were all read from a single sample in a study of T cell repertoires in cytomegalovirus infection (dated by TCRdb to between 2018 and 2021). Sequencing used an Illumina HiSeq 1500. TCRdb reprocessed the public reads (quality trimming at Q25 with fastp, clone calling with MiXCR) and kept in-frame beta chains. Under each unique CDR3 protein, matching rows form one entry showing the most common genes and DNA. For this sample there are about 360,000 distinct CDR3 sequences; 15% to 20% appear just once. Of the sample, around 8.6% is held by the ten largest clones. Sequenced: PBMCs. The receptors were gathered from a human donor in good health (CMV status not recorded). Some clones in this sample may be carry-over from other donors' samples.

This clonotype was seen at least ten times. The genes are TRBV12-3 or TRBV12-4 and TRBJ2-2; no definite D call. The length of the CDR3 is 17 residues. Trimming left V 2 bases short and J 0 bases short, with 13 bases between. CDR3 in DNA: TGTGCCAGCAGTTTATCCTTTCCCACCTCGAACACCGGGGAGCTGTTTTTT. Translated: CASSLSFPTSNTGELFF.

This clonotype was counted only a few times. The chain carries TRBV6-6 and TRBJ2-7; the D gene is possibly TRBD2 (6 bases). Germline V gene lookup returns CDR1 MNHNY and CDR2 SVGAGI (reference sequence). V was cut by 5 bases and J by 2 bases, with 19 bases left in between. CDR3 length equals 16 residues. CDR3 loop: CASSQLGSGTTYEQYF. The CDR3 coding sequence is TGTGCCAGCAGTCAGCTGGGTAGCGGAACCACCTACGAGCAGTACTTC.

At least ten counts were recorded for this clonotype. This chain uses TRBV5-8 with TRBJ2-1; the match to TRBD2 covers 13 bases. The CDR3 is 20 amino acids. V was clipped by 4 bases and J by 6 bases; unmatched bases: 19. Germline V gene data show CDR1 as SGHTS and CDR2 as YDEGEE. The CDR3 loop is CASSTRTSGGISRVPNEQFF. DNA of the CDR3: TGTGCCAGCAGCACCCGGACTAGCGGGGGAATAAGTCGGGTTCCCAATGAGCAGTTCTTC.

This clonotype was seen many times. The chain links TRBV6-1 to TRBJ2-1; possibly TRBD2 for D (5 bases). V lost 4 bases and J 3 bases, leaving 16 bases between the germline ends. This CDR3 region has 16 residues. CDR1 is MNHNS and CDR2 is SASEGT in the germline V gene. In DNA, the CDR3 is TGTGCCAGCAGTGGCCCACCCAGCGGCGACTACAATGAGCAGTTCTTC. Amino acid sequence: CASSGPPSGDYNEQFF.

This clonotype has more than one count but fewer than ten. The chain carries TRBV20-1 and TRBJ2-7, with 8 bases matching TRBD2. There are 14 residues in the CDR3. CDR1 DFQATT and CDR2 SNEGSKA come from the germline V gene (reference sequence). J lost 3 bases, V lost 4 bases, and 8 bases had no gene match. CDR3 DNA: TGCAGTGCTACCAAAAGCGGGAGCCTCTACGAGCAGTACTTC. Translated, it gives CSATKSGSLYEQYF.

This clonotype occurred many times. The chain is built from TRBV7-6 and TRBJ2-3; D is perhaps TRBD1 (7 bases). The CDR3 contains 15 residues. CDR1 is SGHVS and CDR2 is FNYEAQ in the germline V gene. Trimming removed 5 bases at V and 3 bases at J, with 15 bases between. The CDR3 here is CASSVTGEETDTQYF. The DNA for the CDR3 is TGTGCCAGCAGCGTTACAGGGGAGGAAACAGATACGCAGTATTTT.

This clonotype showed up just a few times. This rearrangement joins TRBV7-8 to TRBJ1-5; 10 nucleotides match TRBD1. This CDR3 is 16 amino acids long. Trimming took 1 base from V and 5 from J; bases not matched to a gene: 5. Germline CDR1 SGHVS, CDR2 FQNEAQ. The CDR3 protein is CASSLGQGALDQPQHF. In DNA form, the CDR3 reads TGTGCCAGCAGCTTAGGACAGGGGGCCTTGGATCAGCCCCAGCATTTT.

The CDR3 DNA sequence: TGTGCCAGCAGCTTTTACTCGGATGCCCAAGAGACCCAGTACTTC. Protein sequence: CASSFYSDAQETQYF. The chain carries TRBV28 and TRBJ2-5; D is unclear. From germline, CDR1 is MDHEN and CDR2 SYDVKM. This CDR3 has 15 amino acids. V lost 6 bases, J lost 1 base, and 15 bases lay in between.

This clonotype was recorded at least ten times. This chain connects TRBV7-2 to TRBJ2-7; the match to TRBD1 covers 8 bases. This CDR3 is built from 17 residues. Germline V gene sequence: CDR1 SGHTA, CDR2 FQGNSA. The ends lost 4 bases at V and 0 bases at J; junction bases unmatched: 11. The CDR3 DNA reads as TGTGCCAGCAGCTCGACCCCGGGACAGGTATACTCCTACGAGCAGTACTTC. It specifies CASSSTPGQVYSYEQYF.

In this sample, this clonotype turned up many times. The chain recombines TRBV2 with TRBJ2-5, with D perhaps given as TRBD1 or TRBD2 (5 bases each). CDR1 is SNHLY, CDR2 FYNNEI, per germline. The V and J ends lost 6 bases and 1 base respectively, with 12 bases between them. This CDR3 is 14 amino acids long. The CDR3 region has the DNA TGTGCCAGCAGGATGGGACCGACCCAAGAGACCCAGTACTTC. Its translation is CASRMGPTQETQYF.

This clonotype has a handful of counts. The V call is TRBV28, the J call TRBJ1-1; no clear D gene. V lost 8 bases, J lost 0 bases, and 13 bases lay in between. Germline CDR1 reads MDHEN; CDR2 reads SYDVKM. The CDR3 has 14 residues. This chain's CDR3 is CASQLVGMNTEAFF. CDR3 in DNA: TGTGCCAGCCAATTGGTGGGGATGAACACTGAAGCTTTCTTT.

The chain uses TRBV25-1 and TRBJ1-4; a weak D match, TRBD1 (6 bases). The CDR3 contains 15 residues. V shed 1 base and J shed 7 bases, with 13 bases lying between them. Germline V lookup: CDR1 MGHDK, CDR2 SYGVNS. Here the CDR3 DNA reads TGTGCCAGCAGTGAATTTGCGGGGGGCGGTGAAAAACTGTTTTTT. Protein sequence: CASSEFAGGGEKLFF.

The V and J genes are TRBV24-1 and TRBJ2-1; 7 bases fit TRBD1. This CDR3 is 14 amino acids long. Germline V gene sequence: CDR1 KGHDR, CDR2 SFDVKD. J gave up 3 bases and V 5 bases, and 3 bases lay outside the gene matches. This CDR3 is CATSGWTGYNEQFF. The CDR3 coding sequence is TGTGCCACCAGTGGTTGGACAGGCTACAATGAGCAGTTCTTC.

Many counts were recorded for this clonotype. The chain employs TRBV20-1 and TRBJ2-1; TRBD2 aligns across 9 bases. This CDR3 is 14 amino acids long. Trimming took 4 bases from V and 10 from J; bases not matched to a gene: 11. The germline V gene has CDR1 DFQATT and CDR2 SNEGSKA (reference sequence). The CDR3 loop is CSANSGRADGEQFF. The CDR3, as DNA: TGCAGTGCTAATAGCGGGAGAGCGGACGGGGAGCAGTTCTTC.

In its sample, this clonotype was seen many times. CDR3 in DNA: TGTGCCAGCAGCCCAGCGGGACTTTACTCTGGAAACACCATATATTTT. Amino acids: CASSPAGLYSGNTIYF. The chain employs TRBV7-2 and TRBJ1-3, with a possible D match to TRBD1 (5 bases). V was clipped by 5 bases and J by 0 bases, with 14 bases between them. Germline V gene sequence: CDR1 SGHTA, CDR2 FQGNSA. CDR3 size: 16 residues.

This clonotype turned up a few times. The V gene is TRBV10-3, the J gene TRBJ2-5, with 12 bases lining up with TRBD2. The CDR3 loop spans 16 amino acids. CDR1 is ENHRY, CDR2 SYGVKD, per germline. V lost 3 bases, J lost 5 bases, and 7 bases stayed unmatched. CDR3 bases: TGTGCCATCAGTGACCCTAGCGGGAGGGCCGGGGAGACCCAGTACTTC. Protein product: CAISDPSGRAGETQYF.

The chain couples TRBV6-2 or TRBV6-3 to TRBJ2-1; a possible D gene is TRBD2 (6 bases). V was shortened by 2 bases and J by 6 bases, with 14 bases between the two germline ends. The germline gives CDR1 MNHEY, CDR2 SVGEGT. The CDR3 length is 15 residues. CDR3 sequence: CASSYGAGLGNEQFF. DNA for the CDR3: TGTGCCAGCAGTTACGGGGCGGGACTCGGCAATGAGCAGTTCTTC.

CDR3 region: CASRRQGRREPQHF. The CDR3 coding sequence is TGCGCCAGCCGACGACAGGGCAGGAGAGAGCCCCAGCATTTT. The V call is TRBV10-1, the J call TRBJ1-5, with TRBD1 matching 7 bases. The germline gives CDR1 WNHNN, CDR2 SYGVQD (reference sequence). The ends lost 8 bases at V and 8 bases at J; junction bases unmatched: 12. The CDR3 runs 14 residues.

This clonotype was detected a few times. The rearrangement joins TRBV14 to TRBJ2-3; a weak D match, TRBD2 (5 bases). This CDR3 region has 13 residues. CDR1 and CDR2 from the germline V gene are SGHDN and FVKESK. The V and J ends lost 3 bases and 4 bases respectively, with 8 bases between them. This CDR3 is CASSQNGADTQYF. In nucleotides, the CDR3 is TGTGCCAGCAGCCAGAACGGGGCAGATACGCAGTATTTT.

The chain is built from TRBV4-2 and TRBJ1-5; D is perhaps TRBD1 (5 bases). The CDR3 is 15 amino acids. V lost 1 base and J lost 2, with 9 bases in between. Germline V gene sequence: CDR1 LGHNA, CDR2 YNFKEQ. CDR3 region: CASSQAWGGNQPQHF. The CDR3 region has the DNA TGTGCCAGCAGCCAAGCGTGGGGGGGCAATCAGCCCCAGCATTTT.

This clonotype came up many times. V gene TRBV7-8 combines with J gene TRBJ1-3; D ambiguous. There are 14 residues in the CDR3. Trimming pared 1 base from V and 4 bases from J, leaving 8 bases between. Per the germline V gene, CDR1 is SGHVS and CDR2 is FQNEAQ. This CDR3 reads CASSLGAGGNTIYF. The CDR3 DNA follows: TGTGCCAGCAGCTTAGGGGCAGGCGGAAACACCATATATTTT.

The rearrangement uses TRBV6-2 or TRBV6-3 and TRBJ2-5, with 8 bases that match TRBD2. From germline, CDR1 is MNHEY and CDR2 SVGEGT. The CDR3 is 17 amino acids. Unmatched junction bases numbered 18, after V lost 8 bases and J lost 4 bases. Here the CDR3 reads CASRNLGATSASETQYF. DNA for the CDR3: TGTGCCAGCCGTAACCTCGGTGCGACTAGCGCCTCAGAGACCCAGTACTTC.

The chain employs TRBV12-3 or TRBV12-4 and TRBJ1-1; D gene unclear. There are 14 residues in the CDR3. V dropped 1 base and J dropped 1 base, with 7 bases sitting between them. CDR3 bases: TGTGCCAGCAGTTTAGTTTTTGGGAACACTGAAGCTTTCTTT. Protein sequence: CASSLVFGNTEAFF.

The chain employs TRBV5-4 and TRBJ2-3; D call uncertain. This CDR3 region has 15 residues. Germline lookup yields CDR1 SGHNT and CDR2 YYREEE (reference sequence). Between the trimmed V and J ends, which lost 1 base and 2 bases, there was a span of 11 bases. CDR3 sequence: CASSLRNRVTDTQYF. The CDR3, as DNA: TGTGCCAGCAGCTTGCGGAACCGTGTCACAGATACGCAGTATTTT.

The sample holds many counts of this clonotype. V usage is TRBV28 and J usage is TRBJ1-5, with 10 bases identical to TRBD1. V shed 2 bases and J 6 bases; nucleotides not matched to a gene: 1. CDR1 and CDR2 (germline): MDHEN, SYDVKM. There are 14 residues in the CDR3. DNA for the CDR3: TGTGCCAGCAGTTTAGGGACAGGGGCTCAGCCCCAGCATTTT. This translates into CASSLGTGAQPQHF.